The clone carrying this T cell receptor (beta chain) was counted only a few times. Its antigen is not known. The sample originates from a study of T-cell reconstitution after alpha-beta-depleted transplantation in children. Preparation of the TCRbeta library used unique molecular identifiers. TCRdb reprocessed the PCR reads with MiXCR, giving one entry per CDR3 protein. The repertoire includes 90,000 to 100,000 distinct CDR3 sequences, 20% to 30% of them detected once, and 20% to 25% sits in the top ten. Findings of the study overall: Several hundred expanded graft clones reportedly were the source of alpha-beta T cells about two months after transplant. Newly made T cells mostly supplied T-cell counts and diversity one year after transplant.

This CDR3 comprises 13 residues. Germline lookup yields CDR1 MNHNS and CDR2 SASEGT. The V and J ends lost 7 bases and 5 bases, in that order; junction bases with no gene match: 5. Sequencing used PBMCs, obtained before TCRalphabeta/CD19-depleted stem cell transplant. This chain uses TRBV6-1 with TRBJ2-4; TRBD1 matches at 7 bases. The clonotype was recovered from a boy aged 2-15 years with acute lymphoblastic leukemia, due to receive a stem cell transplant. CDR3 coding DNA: TGTGCCAGCACCGGGGACAGCCAAAACATTCAGTACTTC. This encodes CASTGDSQNIQYF.